Below, one TCR beta chain is given with its context. Antigen: not known. With 60 Vbeta and 13 Jbeta primers, the PCR was carried out. As processed by the authors: The count from a later analysis was tens of millions of unique TCR beta chains, 9 million to 12 million of them shared. The protocol was immunoSEQ multiplex PCR, while the TCRdb copy is restricted to in-frame clones and leaves out a portion. V and J calls and clone size come straight from that table; D and trimming were deduced from the DNA. The table shows some 35,000 clones, with around half occurring only once. Germline CDR1 reads SGHAT; CDR2 reads FQNNGV. V lost 3 bases, J lost 5 bases, and 10 bases lay in between. This CDR3 region has 14 residues. This sample was included in a study of cytomegalovirus exposure and HLA in healthy donors. Study observations and caveats: A later analysis linked about 17,000 TCR beta sequences to HLA alleles at 0.05 false discovery rate. Rarity characterized most TCR sequences, yet some public TCRs appeared in many donors.

Sequencing was done on a sample of PBMCs. The chain employs TRBV11-2 and TRBJ2-2; maybe TRBD2 (6 bases). This TCR came from a woman between 40 and 55 years old in good health and CMV-seropositive. This CDR3 reads CASSFTSWTGELFF. Written as DNA, the CDR3 is TGTGCCAGCAGCTTCACTAGCTGGACCGGGGAGCTGTTTTTT.